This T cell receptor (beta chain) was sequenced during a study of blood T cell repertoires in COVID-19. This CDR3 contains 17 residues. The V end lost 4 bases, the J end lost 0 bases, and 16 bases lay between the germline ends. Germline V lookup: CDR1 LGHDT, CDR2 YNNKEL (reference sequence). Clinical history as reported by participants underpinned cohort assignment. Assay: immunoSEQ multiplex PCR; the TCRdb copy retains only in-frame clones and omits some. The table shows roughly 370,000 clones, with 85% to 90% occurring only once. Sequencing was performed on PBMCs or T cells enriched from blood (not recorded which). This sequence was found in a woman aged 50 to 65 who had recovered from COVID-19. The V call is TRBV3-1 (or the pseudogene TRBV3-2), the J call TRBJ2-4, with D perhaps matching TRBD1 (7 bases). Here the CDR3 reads CASSPPGGDRAKNIQYF. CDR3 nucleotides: TGTGCCAGCAGCCCCCCTGGAGGGGACAGAGCCAAAAACATTCAGTACTTC.